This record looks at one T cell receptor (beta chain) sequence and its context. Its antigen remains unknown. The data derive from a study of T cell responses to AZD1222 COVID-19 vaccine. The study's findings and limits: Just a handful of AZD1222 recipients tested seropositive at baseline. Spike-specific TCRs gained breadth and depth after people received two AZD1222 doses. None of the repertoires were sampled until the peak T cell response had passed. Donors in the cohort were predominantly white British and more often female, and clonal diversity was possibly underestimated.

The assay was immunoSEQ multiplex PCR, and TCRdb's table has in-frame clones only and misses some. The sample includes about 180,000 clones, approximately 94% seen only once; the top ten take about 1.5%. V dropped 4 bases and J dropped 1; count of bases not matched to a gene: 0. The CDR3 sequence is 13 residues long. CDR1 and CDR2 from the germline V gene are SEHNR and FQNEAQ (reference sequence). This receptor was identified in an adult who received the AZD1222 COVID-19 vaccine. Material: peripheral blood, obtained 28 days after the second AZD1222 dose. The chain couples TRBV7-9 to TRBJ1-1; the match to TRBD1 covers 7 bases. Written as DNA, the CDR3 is TGTGCCAGCAGCTGGACAGGGAACACTGAAGCTTTCTTT. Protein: CASSWTGNTEAFF.